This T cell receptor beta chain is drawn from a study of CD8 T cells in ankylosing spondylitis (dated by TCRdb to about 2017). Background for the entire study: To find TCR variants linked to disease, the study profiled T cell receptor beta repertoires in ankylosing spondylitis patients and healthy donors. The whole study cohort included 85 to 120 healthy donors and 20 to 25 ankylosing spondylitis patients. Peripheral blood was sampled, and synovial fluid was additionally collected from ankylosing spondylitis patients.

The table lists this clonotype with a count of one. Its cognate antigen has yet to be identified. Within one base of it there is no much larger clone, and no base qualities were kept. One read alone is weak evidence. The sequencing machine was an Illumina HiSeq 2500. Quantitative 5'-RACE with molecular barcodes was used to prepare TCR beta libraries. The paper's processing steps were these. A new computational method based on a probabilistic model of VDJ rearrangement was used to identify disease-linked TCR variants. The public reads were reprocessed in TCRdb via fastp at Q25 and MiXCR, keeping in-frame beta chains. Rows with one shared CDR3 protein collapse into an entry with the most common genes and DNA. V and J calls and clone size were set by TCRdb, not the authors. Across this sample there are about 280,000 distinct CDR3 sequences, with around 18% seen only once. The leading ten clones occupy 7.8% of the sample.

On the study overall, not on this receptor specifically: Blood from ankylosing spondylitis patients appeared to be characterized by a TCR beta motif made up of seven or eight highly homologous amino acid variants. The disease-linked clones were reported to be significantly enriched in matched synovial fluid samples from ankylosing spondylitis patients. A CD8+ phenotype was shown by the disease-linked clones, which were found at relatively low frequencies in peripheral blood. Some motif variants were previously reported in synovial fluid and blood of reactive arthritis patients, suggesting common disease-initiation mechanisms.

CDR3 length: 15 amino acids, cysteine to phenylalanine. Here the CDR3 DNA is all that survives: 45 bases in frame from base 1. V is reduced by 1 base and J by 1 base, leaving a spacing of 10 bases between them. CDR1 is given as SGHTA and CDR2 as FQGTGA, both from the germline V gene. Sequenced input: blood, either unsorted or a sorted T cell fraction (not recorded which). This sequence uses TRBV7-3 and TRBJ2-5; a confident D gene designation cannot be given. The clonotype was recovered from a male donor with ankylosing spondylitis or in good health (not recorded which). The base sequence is TGTGCCAGCAGCTTAAAAGGACGGAGCCAAGAGACCCAGTACTTC. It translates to CASSLKGRSQETQYF.